What follows is one T cell receptor (beta chain) and its context. Antigen specificity is unknown. Cells stained for CD3, CD4, CD8, CD45RA, CD27 and viability were sorted into four CD45RA/CD27 subsets. CDR1 and CDR2 (germline): SQVTM, ANQGSEA. This CDR3 region has 12 residues. Trimming left V 4 bases short and J 1 base short, with 7 bases between. This specimen comes from a study of naive and memory T cell subsets. The beta constant-region primer was an equimolar mix of two oligonucleotides covering TRBC1 and TRBC2. The ligated cDNA underwent four PCR rounds using SP2 and nested alpha and beta constant-region primers. TCRdb reanalysed the UMI-ligation and nested PCR reads using MiXCR and keeps one entry per CDR3 protein. The table records around 140,000 distinct CDR3 sequences, approximately 18% of them present only once. The study's findings and limits: Findings for naive and memory subsets could not be checked against ground truth. From naive to CM, EM and EMRA, diversity decreased and Gini increased. A few larger clonotypes appeared in naive repertoires, especially CD8, possibly memory cells re-expressing CD45RA.

The clonotype comes from a human donor in good health. The chain joins TRBV29-1 to TRBJ1-1; TRBD1 might be the D (5 bases). The sequenced material came from naive CD8+ T cells from blood. Written as DNA, the CDR3 is TGCAGCGTTGTCGACAGGAACACTGAAGCTTTCTTT. It is translated as CSVVDRNTEAFF.